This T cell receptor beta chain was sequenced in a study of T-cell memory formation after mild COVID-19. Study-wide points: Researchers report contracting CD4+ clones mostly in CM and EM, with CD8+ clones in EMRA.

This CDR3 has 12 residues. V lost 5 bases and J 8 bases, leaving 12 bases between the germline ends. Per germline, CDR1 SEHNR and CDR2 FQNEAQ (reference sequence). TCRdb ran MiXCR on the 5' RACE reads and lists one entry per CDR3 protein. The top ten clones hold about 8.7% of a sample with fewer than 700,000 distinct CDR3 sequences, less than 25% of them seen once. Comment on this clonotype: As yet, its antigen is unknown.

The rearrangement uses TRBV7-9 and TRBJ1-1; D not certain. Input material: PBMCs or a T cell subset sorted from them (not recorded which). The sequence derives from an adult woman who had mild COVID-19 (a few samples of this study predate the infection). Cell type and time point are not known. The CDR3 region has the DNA TGTGCCAGCAGCCAAGAGTTCGGGGAAGCTTTCTTT. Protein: CASSQEFGEAFF.